The clone carrying this T cell receptor (beta chain) was seen more than once but under ten times. Antigen: not known. CDR1 and CDR2 from the germline V gene are MNHNS and SASEGT. V lost 9 bases, J lost 6 bases, and 18 bases lay in between. There are 14 residues in the CDR3. This record belongs to a study of OX40 agonist ivuxolimab in advanced cancers. Study observations and caveats: Partial responders receiving 0.1-3.0 mg/kg showed among the lowest clonal expansion.

The data were produced by immunoSEQ multiplex PCR, yet TCRdb's version contains in-frame clones alone and is incomplete. Among around 54,000 clones listed, under 95% were seen once. This chain joins TRBV6-1 and TRBJ2-1; possibly TRBD1 for D (6 bases). This clonotype was sampled from an adult with an advanced solid tumor such as melanoma, head and neck, liver or kidney cancer. This sample comprised CD4+ or CD8+ T cells sorted from blood, obtained in a trial of the OX40 agonist ivuxolimab. CDR3 region: CASLYLQGRNEQFF. The CDR3 coding sequence is TGTGCCAGTCTCTACCTACAGGGACGCAATGAGCAGTTCTTC.